The 14 T cell receptor beta chains below all came from one sample that was sequenced in a study of shared clonotypes between healthy human individuals. Clones were read by immunoSEQ multiplex PCR, and TCRdb kept only the in-frame ones, dropping some. The repertoire consists of 500,000 to 700,000 clones, with around 96% occurring once and the leading ten covering approximately 0.11%. Naive-designated CD8 cells lacked CD45RO, were positively enriched for CCR7, and omitted terminally differentiated effector memory CD45RA+ cells. The sequenced sample consisted of naive CD8+ T cells sorted from blood. These receptors were obtained from a woman in her 30s in good health.

The chain links TRBV11-2 to TRBJ2-5, with no clear D. V was trimmed by 0 bases and J by 5 bases, leaving 10 bases between them. This CDR3 is built from 14 residues. The germline V gene has CDR1 SGHAT and CDR2 FQNNGV. This chain's CDR3 is CASSLDPSWETQYF. The DNA of the CDR3 is TGTGCCAGCAGCTTAGACCCCTCGTGGGAGACCCAGTACTTC.

V is TRBV28 and J is TRBJ2-5; D is perhaps TRBD1 (6 bases). Per the germline V gene, CDR1 is MDHEN and CDR2 is SYDVKM. The V end was cut by 2 bases, the J end by 7 bases, with 26 bases between. The CDR3 covers 18 residues. CDR3 residues: CASSLKTVFGTRTGTQYF. DNA for the CDR3: TGTGCCAGCAGTTTAAAGACCGTCTTCGGGACACGAACGGGGACCCAGTACTTC.

In this sample, this clone turned up once. CDR3: CASSSHPRDLSYEQYF. CDR3 coding DNA: TGTGCCAGCAGTTCACACCCCCGGGACCTTTCCTACGAGCAGTACTTC. This chain links TRBV27 with TRBJ2-7; possibly TRBD1 or TRBD2 for D (5 bases each). Germline values: CDR1 MNHEY, CDR2 SMNVEV (reference sequence). The CDR3 has 16 residues. V was pared by 4 bases and J by 1 base, with 17 bases between.

Comment on this clone: At the DNA level, this CDR3 is encoded by other sequences in the same sample as well. The rearrangement uses TRBV7-9 and TRBJ1-2; possible D gene TRBD1, 6 bases. Germline assignment: CDR1 SEHNR and CDR2 FQNEAQ (reference sequence). The V and J ends lost 5 bases and 0 bases respectively, with 7 bases between them. The CDR3 spans 13 residues. The CDR3 DNA sequence: TGTGCCAGCAGCCGGGACACTAACTATGGCTACACCTTC. It is translated as CASSRDTNYGYTF.

This sequence joins TRBV7-8 and TRBJ2-5; no definite D call. The J call may be incorrect, as the DNA end agrees better with TRBJ2-7. The CDR3 has 13 amino acids. Germline V gene sequence: CDR1 SGHVS, CDR2 FQNEAQ. CDR3 bases: TGTGCCAGCAGCTTAGCGAGGACCTACGAGCAGTACTTC. It translates to CASSLARTYEQYF.

The chain links TRBV6-5 to TRBJ2-1, with 7 bases lining up with TRBD1. V gave up 6 bases and J gave up 4 bases; unmatched junction bases: 6. Germline values: CDR1 MNHEY, CDR2 SVGAGI. This CDR3 contains 14 residues. CDR3 in DNA: TGTGCCAGCAGCGGGACAGCCGATTACAATGAGCAGTTCTTC. Protein product: CASSGTADYNEQFF.

The V gene is TRBV5-1, the J gene TRBJ2-7; D not resolved. Looked up from germline, CDR1 is SGHRS and CDR2 is YFSETQ. This CDR3 spans 11 amino acids. V shed 6 bases and J shed 3 bases, with 7 bases lying between them. CDR3 sequence (DNA): TGCGCCAGCAAGGCCGGCTACGAGCAGTACTTC. Translation: CASKAGYEQYF. The variable domain in full, completed from reference TRBV5-1 and TRBJ2-7, reads KAGVTQTPRYLIKTRGQQVTLSCSPISGHRSVSWYQQTPGQGLQFLFEYFSETQRNKGNFPGRFSGRQFSNSRSEMNVSTLELGDSALYLCASKAGYEQYFGPGTRLTVT.

V usage is TRBV11-2 and J usage is TRBJ2-2; 14 bases match TRBD2. Germline V lookup: CDR1 SGHAT, CDR2 FQNNGV. The CDR3 spans 18 residues. The J segment lost 0 bases and the V segment lost 3 bases, leaving 3 bases of the junction unmatched. CDR3 DNA sequence: TGTGCCAGCAGCTTCGGGACTAGCGGGAGTTCGAACACCGGGGAGCTGTTTTTT. Protein: CASSFGTSGSSNTGELFF.

The CDR3 DNA reads as TGTGCCAGCAGTTTCACAGGGACCAACGAGCAGTACTTC. Residues: CASSFTGTNEQYF. The rearrangement links TRBV27 to TRBJ2-5; D possibly corresponds to TRBD1 (6 bases). The DNA end favors TRBJ2-7, so the J call may be wrong. CDR1 and CDR2 (germline): MNHEY, SMNVEV (reference sequence). The CDR3 runs to 13 residues.

V and J are TRBV11-2 and TRBJ2-1, with TRBD2 identical over 8 bases. The CDR3 has 16 amino acids. Germline V gene data show CDR1 as SGHAT and CDR2 as FQNNGV. V was clipped by 6 bases and J by 9 bases; unmatched bases: 16. The CDR3 reads CASSNNPGTSIFEQFF. For the CDR3, the DNA is TGTGCCAGCAGTAATAACCCCGGGACTAGTATTTTTGAGCAGTTCTTC.

The gene calls are TRBV27 and TRBJ1-2; D call uncertain. The ends were cut back, 8 bases at V and 4 bases at J, with 14 bases in the middle. Germline lookup yields CDR1 MNHEY and CDR2 SMNVEV (reference sequence). The CDR3 is made up of 13 amino acids. DNA of the CDR3: TGTGCCAGCTCGGCGTCGGGTCGCTATGGCTACACCTTC. It is translated as CASSASGRYGYTF.

V usage is TRBV11-2 and J usage is TRBJ1-4; D ambiguous. Between the trimmed V and J ends, which lost 0 bases and 7 bases, there was a span of 12 bases. The CDR3 is 15 residues long. CDR1 and CDR2 (germline): SGHAT, FQNNGV. CDR3 nucleotide sequence: TGTGCCAGCAGCTTAGATTTGGGTGTAGGTGAAAAACTGTTTTTT. Its translation: CASSLDLGVGEKLFF. Using reference TRBV11-2 and TRBJ1-4 for the parts outside the CDR3, the full variable domain is EAGVAQSPRYKIIEKRQSVAFWCNPISGHATLYWYQQILGQGPKLLIQFQNNGVVDDSQLPKDRFSAERLKGVDSTLKIQPAKLEDSAVYLCASSLDLGVGEKLFFGSGTQLSVL.

V usage is TRBV27 and J usage is TRBJ1-5; tentatively, D is TRBD1 (6 bases). The V end was cut by 3 bases, the J end by 8 bases, with 14 bases between. The CDR3 totals 14 residues. CDR1 and CDR2 from the germline V gene are MNHEY and SMNVEV (reference sequence). CDR3: CASSFRGPQEPQHF. The DNA for the CDR3 is TGTGCCAGCAGTTTCAGGGGCCCCCAGGAGCCCCAGCATTTT.

Points on this clone: Other DNA sequences of this sample code for an identical CDR3. The CDR3 reads CASREGYEQYF. CDR3 nucleotides: TGTGCCAGTCGGGAGGGCTACGAGCAGTACTTC. This rearrangement joins TRBV19 to TRBJ2-7, with TRBD2 matching over 8 bases. CDR3 size: 11 residues. In germline, CDR1 is LNHDA, CDR2 SQIVND (reference sequence). The V gene end was trimmed by 8 bases and the J gene end by 3 bases; junction bases not matched to a gene: 0.